This section outlines one T cell receptor beta chain sequence together with its context. Here immunoSEQ multiplex PCR was the method, and the copy in TCRdb shows in-frame clones only, minus some. The sample consists of 130,000 or so clones, around nine tenths of them appearing once. Germline V gives CDR1 MGHDK, CDR2 SYGVNS. The CDR3 loop spans 15 amino acids. The V end lost 4 bases, the J end lost 2 bases, and 13 bases lay between the germline ends. This entry belongs to a study of control samples from healthy donors and cancer patients. The TCR comes from a man aged 25-45 years in good health. This rearrangement joins TRBV25-1 to TRBJ2-3; D not resolved. The material sequenced was blood. The CDR3 DNA is TGTGCCAGCAGTGCGCAGCCGGTCCCCACAGATACGCAGTATTTT. Protein sequence: CASSAQPVPTDTQYF.